This T cell receptor beta chain was documented in a study of T-cell memory formation after mild COVID-19. This CDR3 comprises 13 residues. Germline values: CDR1 MGHRA, CDR2 YSYEKL. V lost 0 bases, J lost 6 bases, and 7 bases lay in between. The sample holds a few counts of this clonotype. The antigen remains unidentified. It was 5'RACE with constant-segment primers that produced the TCR alpha and TCR beta cDNA libraries, which carried sample barcodes and UMIs. TCRdb reanalysed the 5' RACE reads using MiXCR and keeps one entry per CDR3 protein. The profile shows approximately 340,000 distinct CDR3 sequences, 10% to 15% of them singletons. Study-level findings and limits: Day 15 to 85 contractors were CD4/CD8 balanced; later expanders leaned CD4+.

The gene calls are TRBV4-1 and TRBJ2-3; no clear D. Sequenced input: PBMCs or a T cell subset sorted from them (not recorded which). This clonotype originated in a man aged 18 to 29 who had mild COVID-19 (a few samples of this study predate the infection). Cell type and time point are not known. The CDR3 spells CASSQDGVDTQYF. In DNA, the CDR3 is TGCGCCAGCAGCCAAGATGGGGTGGATACGCAGTATTTT.